One sample yielded the 20 T cell receptor beta chains listed below, sequenced in a study of CD8 T cells in ankylosing spondylitis. The study, taken as a whole, reports: There was a TCR beta motif, made of several highly homologous variants, that appeared characteristic of ankylosing spondylitis blood.

MiXCR, run by TCRdb on the 5' RACE reads, gives a single entry per CDR3 protein. Among about 540,000 distinct CDR3 sequences listed, approximately 11% were seen once. Their antigen targets remain unknown. Sequenced: blood, either unsorted or a sorted T cell fraction (not recorded which). Every receptor here comes from a male donor with ankylosing spondylitis.

The chain couples TRBV27 to TRBJ2-5; TRBD1 agrees at 7 bases. Germline CDR1 reads MNHEY; CDR2 reads SMNVEV (reference sequence). The CDR3 is 16 residues long. The trim removed 5 bases at V and 2 bases at J, leaving 11 bases unmatched. The CDR3 protein is CASSQLPQGIQETQYF. CDR3 in DNA: TGTGCCAGCAGTCAACTTCCACAGGGGATACAAGAGACCCAGTACTTC.

The J gene is TRBJ1-1, the V gene TRBV2; D gene uncertain. Trimming left V 5 bases short and J 5 bases short, with 12 bases between. CDR3 length: 13 residues. In germline, CDR1 is SNHLY, CDR2 FYNNEI. The CDR3 DNA sequence: TGTGCCAGCAGTATACAGTACGAAACTGAAGCTTTCTTT. Translating gives CASSIQYETEAFF.

This clonotype was observed a handful of times. The chain recombines TRBV12-3 or TRBV12-4 with TRBJ2-3; 12 nucleotides match TRBD2. V shed 2 bases and J 0 bases; nucleotides not matched to a gene: 21. There are 23 residues in the CDR3. The CDR3 DNA is TGTGCCAGCAGTTTAACAGCCCCGTTGGGACTAGCGGGCCCGAATTCTAGCACAGATACGCAGTATTTT. It translates to CASSLTAPLGLAGPNSSTDTQYF.

This clonotype was seen more than once but under ten times. V usage is TRBV3-1 and J usage is TRBJ1-4; 11 bases are a match to TRBD1. This CDR3 has 17 residues. Germline lookup yields CDR1 LGHDT and CDR2 YNNKEL (reference sequence). Trimming removed 1 base from V and 8 bases from J; junction bases left unmatched: 9. The CDR3 loop reads CASSQVPAGTGGEKLFF. CDR3 DNA sequence: TGTGCCAGCAGCCAAGTCCCCGCCGGGACAGGGGGAGAAAAACTGTTTTTT.

This clonotype appeared a few times. The rearrangement joins TRBV29-1 to TRBJ2-7; D remains ambiguous. Trimming took 0 bases from V and 2 from J, leaving 8 bases between them. The CDR3 has 13 residues. Germline lookup yields CDR1 SQVTM and CDR2 ANQGSEA. CDR3 in amino acids: CSVEDERTYEQYF. The CDR3 DNA is TGCAGCGTTGAAGACGAGCGAACCTACGAGCAGTACTTC.

This clonotype turned up a few times. The chain links TRBV6-1 to TRBJ1-1; D gene uncertain. V gave up 2 bases and J gave up 7 bases, with 5 bases separating them. The CDR3 consists of 11 residues. Germline V lookup: CDR1 MNHNS, CDR2 SASEGT. The chain's CDR3 is CASSETIEAFF. The CDR3 DNA is TGTGCCAGCAGTGAAACCATTGAAGCTTTCTTT.

This clonotype was counted between two and nine times. The V call is TRBV19, the J call TRBJ2-1; 8 nucleotides match TRBD1. The germline V gene has CDR1 LNHDA and CDR2 SQIVND (reference sequence). The CDR3 loop spans 15 amino acids. J lost 5 bases, V lost 4 bases, and 7 bases had no gene match. CDR3 in amino acids: CASSSRGRKDNEQFF. CDR3 DNA: TGTGCCAGTAGTAGCAGGGGGCGTAAAGACAATGAGCAGTTCTTC. The full variable domain, rest sourced from reference TRBV19 and TRBJ2-1, is DGGITQSPKYLFRKEGQNVTLSCEQNLNHDAMYWYRQDPGQGLRLIYYSQIVNDFQKGDIAEGYSVSREKKESFPLTVTSAQKNPTAFYLCASSSRGRKDNEQFFGPGTRLTVL.

The chain recombines TRBV6-4 with TRBJ2-3; 7 bases match TRBD2. V gave up 0 bases and J gave up 4 bases; unmatched junction bases: 7. CDR3 length: 16 residues. The germline V gene encodes CDR1 MRHNA and CDR2 SNTAGT. The CDR3 DNA reads as TGTGCCAGCAGTGACTCGGCAGGGAGGGACGCAGATACGCAGTATTTT. Translation gives CASSDSAGRDADTQYF.

In its sample, this clonotype was seen a few times. This sequence joins TRBV5-1 and TRBJ2-2; TRBD1 aligns across 10 bases. There are 16 residues in the CDR3. CDR1 and CDR2 from the germline V gene are SGHRS and YFSETQ. J lost 5 bases, V lost 5 bases, and 9 bases had no gene match. This chain's CDR3 is CASRLPGQGTTGELFF. The CDR3, as DNA: TGCGCCAGCAGACTGCCGGGACAGGGGACTACCGGGGAGCTGTTTTTT.

This clonotype was seen repeatedly, ten times or more. J is TRBJ2-7 and V is TRBV2; possibly TRBD1 or TRBD2 for D (5 bases each). Trimming removed 7 bases from V and 0 bases from J, with 16 bases in between. CDR1 is SNHLY and CDR2 is FYNNEI in the germline V gene. The CDR3 spans 15 residues. The CDR3 bases are TGTGCCAGCACTCCGGGACCTAGGAGCTCCTACGAGCAGTACTTC. Translating gives CASTPGPRSSYEQYF.

V and J are TRBV18 and TRBJ2-1; 8 nucleotides align to TRBD2. Germline V gene lookup returns CDR1 KGHSH and CDR2 LQKENI. The CDR3 has 15 amino acids. Trimming removed 3 bases from V and 7 bases from J; junction bases left unmatched: 8. The DNA of the CDR3 is TGTGCCAGCTCACCCCTCCGGGAGGGCCGTAATGAGCAGTTCTTC. Translating it yields CASSPLREGRNEQFF.

The V gene is TRBV7-2, the J gene TRBJ2-3, with TRBD2 matching over 13 bases. This CDR3 contains 16 residues. Germline V gene lookup returns CDR1 SGHTA and CDR2 FQGNSA. With V trimmed by 5 bases and J by 5 bases, 7 bases remained unmatched. CDR3 in amino acids: CASSIGLAGVQDTQYF. CDR3 nucleotides: TGTGCCAGCAGCATCGGACTAGCGGGAGTGCAAGATACGCAGTATTTT.

This clonotype has just a few counts. The rearrangement joins TRBV5-5 to TRBJ1-4; TRBD1 matches 10 bases. V was clipped by 4 bases and J by 8 bases; unmatched bases: 8. This CDR3 has 15 amino acids. Germline lookup yields CDR1 SGHKS and CDR2 YYEKEE (reference sequence). CDR3 sequence: CASSLDGTGDEKLFF. CDR3 sequence (DNA): TGTGCCAGCAGCCTGGATGGGACAGGGGACGAAAAACTGTTTTTT.

The CDR3: CSARLARGSAGANVLTF. For the CDR3, the DNA is TGCAGTGCTAGACTAGCCCGGGGAAGCGCTGGGGCCAACGTCCTGACTTTC. V gene TRBV20-1 combines with J gene TRBJ2-6; D might be TRBD2 (5 bases). Germline V gene sequence: CDR1 DFQATT, CDR2 SNEGSKA (reference sequence). The CDR3 length is 17 residues. V lost 2 bases and J 2 bases, leaving 16 bases between the germline ends.

This clonotype was recorded many times. The rearrangement joins TRBV9 to TRBJ2-1; 9 bases are shared with TRBD2. V gave up 0 bases and J gave up 4 bases; unmatched junction bases: 2. Germline loops: CDR1 SGDLS, CDR2 YYNGEE. The CDR3 is 15 amino acids. The CDR3 coding sequence is TGTGCCAGCAGCGTAGTTAGCGGGGGATACAATGAGCAGTTCTTC. Translation gives CASSVVSGGYNEQFF.

This clonotype came up many times. The genes are TRBV27 and TRBJ2-1, with 9 bases identical to TRBD2. V shed 3 bases and J 4 bases; nucleotides not matched to a gene: 13. The CDR3 contains 18 residues. CDR1 is MNHEY and CDR2 is SMNVEV in the germline V gene (reference sequence). The CDR3 region has the DNA TGTGCCAGCAGTTTCCTAGCGGGGTCACCCCCGGGGTACAATGAGCAGTTCTTC. This codes for CASSFLAGSPPGYNEQFF.

The chain employs TRBV2 and TRBJ2-7, with 9 bases identical to TRBD2. The length of the CDR3 is 14 residues. Unmatched junction bases numbered 1, after V lost 1 base and J lost 3 bases. The germline gives CDR1 SNHLY, CDR2 FYNNEI. In nucleotides, the CDR3 is TGTGCCAGCAGTGAAGGTAGCGGGAGCTACGAGCAGTACTTC. It is translated as CASSEGSGSYEQYF.

The rearrangement links TRBV2 to TRBJ1-1; D is perhaps TRBD1 (5 bases). V gave up 2 bases and J gave up 4 bases, with 14 bases separating them. The germline V gene has CDR1 SNHLY and CDR2 FYNNEI. The CDR3 extends over 15 amino acids. CDR3 DNA sequence: TGTGCCAGCAGTGAATATCGGGGGAATGGCACTGAAGCTTTCTTT. Its protein product is CASSEYRGNGTEAFF.

This clonotype turned up a few times. The V gene is TRBV12-3 or TRBV12-4, the J gene TRBJ1-5; TRBD1 matches at 7 bases. V shed 3 bases, J shed 7 bases, and the junction held 9 bases outside the gene matches. The CDR3 covers 15 residues. The CDR3 here is CASSFPGGAGQPQHF. The CDR3 region has the DNA TGTGCCAGCAGTTTTCCAGGGGGGGCCGGACAGCCCCAGCATTTT.

A few counts support this clonotype. The chain links TRBV5-1 to TRBJ2-3; D is unresolved. V lost 2 bases and J lost 0, with 7 bases in between. The CDR3 length is 14 residues. The germline CDR1 and CDR2 sequences are SGHRS and YFSETQ. The CDR3 DNA reads as TGCGCCAGCAGCTTTTTAGGCAGCACAGATACGCAGTATTTT. Residues: CASSFLGSTDTQYF.